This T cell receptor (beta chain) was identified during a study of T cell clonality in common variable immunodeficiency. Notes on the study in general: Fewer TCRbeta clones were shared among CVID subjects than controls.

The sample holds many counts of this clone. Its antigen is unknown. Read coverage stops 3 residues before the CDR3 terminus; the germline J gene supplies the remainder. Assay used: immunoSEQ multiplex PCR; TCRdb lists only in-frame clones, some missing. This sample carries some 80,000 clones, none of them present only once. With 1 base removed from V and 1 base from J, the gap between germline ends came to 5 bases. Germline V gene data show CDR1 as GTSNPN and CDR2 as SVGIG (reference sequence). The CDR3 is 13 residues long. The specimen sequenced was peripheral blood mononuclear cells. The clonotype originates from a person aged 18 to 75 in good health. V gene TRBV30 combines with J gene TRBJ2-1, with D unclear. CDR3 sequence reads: CAWSEGSYNEQFF. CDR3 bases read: TGTGCCTGGAGTGAAGGGTCCTACAATGAG.